The 9 T cell receptor beta chains reported below all come from one sample, sequenced in a study of cytomegalovirus exposure and HLA in healthy donors. Both 60 Vbeta primers and 13 Jbeta primers went into the PCR. Sequencing was performed with immunoSEQ multiplex PCR; in TCRdb, only in-frame clones are kept and a portion is missing. This sample lists about 130,000 clones; its ten largest clones have about 2.3%. Sequencing was performed on PBMCs. All receptors come from a man aged 40-49 years in good health and CMV-seronegative.

The chain has TRBV11-3 and TRBJ2-1, with D perhaps matching TRBD1 (6 bases). Between the trimmed V and J ends, which lost 5 bases and 8 bases, there was a span of 16 bases. The CDR3 spans 14 residues. Germline-derived CDR1 and CDR2 are SGHNT and YENEEA. The CDR3 DNA reads TGTGCCAGCAGCCGTCACTCAAAGGGGGATGAGCAGTTCTTC. Its protein is CASSRHSKGDEQFF.

The chain couples TRBV6-1 to TRBJ1-2; 9 bases match TRBD1. V lost 2 bases and J lost 9; bases outside the gene matches: 7. CDR1 is MNHNS and CDR2 is SASEGT in the germline V gene. This CDR3 comprises 14 residues. DNA of the CDR3: TGTGCCAGCAGTGAAAGTGGGACAGGGCGGAGCTACACCTTC. This gives the protein CASSESGTGRSYTF.

This chain links TRBV21-1 with TRBJ2-5; TRBD1, as called in the table, went unchecked against the DNA. TRBV21-1 is a pseudogene segment. This CDR3 has 13 amino acids. Written as DNA, the CDR3 is TGTGCCAGCCCTTGGGGCAGGGATGAGACCCAGTACTTC. Translated, it gives CASPWGRDETQYF.

The V gene is TRBV29-1, the J gene TRBJ2-5, with a weak D call TRBD2 (6 bases). TRBJ2-7 explains the end of the DNA better; the J call may be wrong. Germline V gene data show CDR1 as SQVTM and CDR2 as ANQGSEA. The CDR3 sequence is 13 residues long. CDR3 loop: CSVRDFLAYEQYF. For the CDR3, the DNA is TGCAGCGTCCGGGACTTCTTAGCCTACGAGCAGTACTTC.

The chain is built from TRBV7-9 and TRBJ2-5, with D tentatively TRBD1 (5 bases). Trimming removed 5 bases at V and 5 bases at J, with 21 bases between. This CDR3 spans 16 amino acids. In germline, CDR1 is SEHNR, CDR2 FQNEAQ (reference sequence). Here the CDR3 DNA reads TGTGCCAGCAGCCTCAACCCGACAGTTTTTTGGGAGACCCAGTACTTC. Translating gives CASSLNPTVFWETQYF.

The chain uses TRBV30 and TRBJ2-2; possibly TRBD1 for D (5 bases). This CDR3 comprises 16 residues. CDR1 is GTSNPN, CDR2 SVGIG, per germline (reference sequence). The V and J ends lost 0 bases and 2 bases respectively, with 13 bases between them. The CDR3 loop reads CAWSVPRVKNTGELFF. CDR3 bases: TGTGCCTGGAGTGTACCCAGGGTGAAAAACACCGGGGAGCTGTTTTTT.

The chain carries TRBV6-4 and TRBJ2-1; no reliable D call. Trimming left V 1 base short and J 0 bases short, with 10 bases between. This CDR3 has 16 amino acids. Germline values: CDR1 MRHNA, CDR2 SNTAGT. CDR3 sequence reads: CASSDLSVSSYNEQFF. CDR3 nucleotides: TGTGCCAGCAGTGACTTATCGGTTAGCTCCTACAATGAGCAGTTCTTC.

The chain carries TRBV5-6 and TRBJ1-1; 7 bases are shared with TRBD1. V shed 1 base, J shed 1 base, and the junction held 4 bases outside the gene matches. CDR1 and CDR2 (germline): SGHDT, YYEEEE. The length of the CDR3 is 15 residues. The CDR3 DNA follows: TGTGCCAGCAGCTTGACAGGGGCCCGGAACACTGAAGCTTTCTTT. As protein: CASSLTGARNTEAFF.

V gene TRBV5-1 combines with J gene TRBJ1-1, with D uncertain. CDR1 and CDR2 from the germline V gene are SGHRS and YFSETQ. The length of the CDR3 is 16 residues. Trimming shortened V by 3 bases and J by 0 bases, and 15 bases separated the two germline ends. The CDR3 bases are TGCGCCAGCAGCTCACGGTCAGGAGGGTTGAACACTGAAGCTTTCTTT. Its protein is CASSSRSGGLNTEAFF.